These 6 T cell receptor beta chains came from one sample sequenced in a study of blood T cell repertoires in COVID-19. Using immunoSEQ multiplex PCR, the repertoire was profiled, and TCRdb retains in-frame clones only, with some absent. The sample holds 150,000 to 200,000 clones, 88% seen once. The specimen was PBMCs or T cells enriched from blood (not recorded which). The receptors derive from a woman between 18 and 29 years old who had recovered from COVID-19.

This clone was detected only a few times. Here the CDR3 reads CASSDRVQPQHF. In DNA form, the CDR3 reads TGTGCCAGCAGTGACAGGGTACAGCCCCAGCATTTT. The genes are TRBV28 and TRBJ1-5; 7 nucleotides agree with TRBD1. The ends lost 5 bases at V and 7 bases at J; junction bases unmatched: 2. The CDR3 runs to 12 residues. Per germline, CDR1 MDHEN and CDR2 SYDVKM.

The rearrangement links TRBV9 to TRBJ1-1; TRBD1 might be the D (5 bases). From germline, CDR1 is SGDLS and CDR2 YYNGEE. Deletions cut 0 bases from V and 6 bases from J, with 21 bases between. The CDR3 runs 17 residues. CDR3 DNA: TGTGCCAGCAGCGTAGGATTCGGTGGTGGGGCTGAGGCTGAAGCTTTCTTT. Protein: CASSVGFGGGAEAEAFF.

The V call is TRBV28, the J call TRBJ2-7; 8 nucleotides line up with TRBD2. CDR1 MDHEN and CDR2 SYDVKM come from the germline V gene. With V trimmed by 3 bases and J by 2 bases, 6 bases remained unmatched. This CDR3 spans 15 amino acids. Written as DNA, the CDR3 is TGTGCCAGCAGTTTGTTTTCGGGAGGGGCCTACGAGCAGTACTTC. It encodes CASSLFSGGAYEQYF.

The chain couples TRBV30 to TRBJ1-2; 7 positions match TRBD1. Germline V gene data show CDR1 as GTSNPN and CDR2 as SVGIG (reference sequence). There are 13 residues in the CDR3. The V gene end was trimmed by 1 base and the J gene end by 8 bases; junction bases not matched to a gene: 7. CDR3 in DNA: TGTGCCTGGAGTGGACAGGGTTTGGGAGGCTACACCTTC. Protein product: CAWSGQGLGGYTF.

This chain uses TRBV4-1 with TRBJ2-7; 9 bases align to TRBD2. This CDR3 region has 16 residues. With V trimmed by 0 bases and J by 3 bases, 6 bases remained unmatched. Germline V lookup: CDR1 MGHRA, CDR2 YSYEKL. CDR3 sequence (DNA): TGCGCCAGCAGCCAAGATGAGCTAGCGGGGTACTACGAGCAGTACTTC. Protein sequence: CASSQDELAGYYEQYF.

The genes are TRBV5-1 and TRBJ1-1, with TRBD1 matching 9 bases. The J segment lost 9 bases and the V segment lost 4 bases, leaving 4 bases of the junction unmatched. The CDR3 loop spans 12 amino acids. Germline V gene lookup returns CDR1 SGHRS and CDR2 YFSETQ. In nucleotides, the CDR3 is TGCGCCAGCAGCCGGGGGACAGGGCAAGCTTTCTTT. Amino acid sequence: CASSRGTGQAFF.